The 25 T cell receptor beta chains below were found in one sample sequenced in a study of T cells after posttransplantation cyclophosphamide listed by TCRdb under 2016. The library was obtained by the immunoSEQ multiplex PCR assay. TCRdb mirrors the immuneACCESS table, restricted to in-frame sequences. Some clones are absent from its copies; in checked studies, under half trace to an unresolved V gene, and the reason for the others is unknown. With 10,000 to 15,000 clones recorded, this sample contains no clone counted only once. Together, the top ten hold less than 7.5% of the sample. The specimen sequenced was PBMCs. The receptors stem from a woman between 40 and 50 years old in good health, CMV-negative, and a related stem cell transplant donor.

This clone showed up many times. In nucleotides, the CDR3 is TGTGCCAGCAGCCAGGGACAGGGCCTTCTTTACGAGCAGTACTTC. Its protein product is CASSQGQGLLYEQYF. The V call is TRBV7-3, the J call TRBJ2-7; 9 bases line up with TRBD1. V lost 5 bases to trimming and J lost 4 bases; unmatched junction nucleotides: 9. This CDR3 contains 15 residues. Germline lookup yields CDR1 SGHTA and CDR2 FQGTGA.

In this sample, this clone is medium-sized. CDR3: CASSLAGTEKLFF. CDR3 sequence (DNA): TGTGCCAGTAGTCTGGCAGGAACTGAAAAACTGTTTTTT. This chain connects TRBV19 to TRBJ1-4; D is ambiguous. The germline V gene has CDR1 LNHDA and CDR2 SQIVND (reference sequence). Trimming cost V 5 bases and J 7 bases, with 11 bases left between them. The CDR3 totals 13 residues.

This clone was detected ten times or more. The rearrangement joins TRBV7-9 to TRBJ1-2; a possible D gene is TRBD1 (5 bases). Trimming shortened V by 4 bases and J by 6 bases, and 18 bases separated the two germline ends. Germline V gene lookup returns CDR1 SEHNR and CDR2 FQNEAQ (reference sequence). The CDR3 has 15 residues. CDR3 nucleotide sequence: TGTGCCAGCAGCTCCAACAACAGGTCTGCTAATGGCTACACCTTC. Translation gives CASSSNNRSANGYTF.

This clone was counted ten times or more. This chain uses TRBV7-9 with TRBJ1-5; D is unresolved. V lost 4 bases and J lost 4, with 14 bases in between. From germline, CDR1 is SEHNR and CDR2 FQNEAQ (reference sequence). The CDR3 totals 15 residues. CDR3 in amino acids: CASSSVGQTNQPQHF. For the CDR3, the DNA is TGTGCCAGCAGCTCTGTTGGCCAGACTAATCAGCCCCAGCATTTT.

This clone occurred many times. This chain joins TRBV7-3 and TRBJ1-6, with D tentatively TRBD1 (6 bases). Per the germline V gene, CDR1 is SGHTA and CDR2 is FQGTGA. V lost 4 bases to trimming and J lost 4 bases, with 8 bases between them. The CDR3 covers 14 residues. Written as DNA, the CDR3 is TGTGCCAGCAGCTCGACAGGTTATAATTCACCCCTCCACTTT. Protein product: CASSSTGYNSPLHF.

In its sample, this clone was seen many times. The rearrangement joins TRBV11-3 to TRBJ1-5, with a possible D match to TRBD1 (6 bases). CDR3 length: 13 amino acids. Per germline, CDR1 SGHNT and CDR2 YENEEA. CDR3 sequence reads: CATGGASNQPQHF. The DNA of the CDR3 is TGTGCGACGGGGGGCGCGAGCAATCAGCCCCAGCATTTT.

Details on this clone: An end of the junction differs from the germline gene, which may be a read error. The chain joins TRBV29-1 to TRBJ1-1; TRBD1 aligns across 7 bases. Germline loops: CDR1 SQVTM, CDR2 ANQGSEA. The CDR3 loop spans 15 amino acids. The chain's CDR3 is CSVPRTGLLNTQAFF. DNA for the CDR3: TGCAGCGTCCCCCGGACAGGATTACTTAACACTCAAGCTTTCTTT.

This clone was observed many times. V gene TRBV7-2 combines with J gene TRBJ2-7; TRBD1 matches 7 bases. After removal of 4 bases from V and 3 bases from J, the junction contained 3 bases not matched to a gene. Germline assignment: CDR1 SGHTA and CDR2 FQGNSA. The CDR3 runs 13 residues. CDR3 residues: CASSSGQLYEQYF. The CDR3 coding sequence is TGTGCCAGCAGCTCGGGACAGCTCTACGAGCAGTACTTC.

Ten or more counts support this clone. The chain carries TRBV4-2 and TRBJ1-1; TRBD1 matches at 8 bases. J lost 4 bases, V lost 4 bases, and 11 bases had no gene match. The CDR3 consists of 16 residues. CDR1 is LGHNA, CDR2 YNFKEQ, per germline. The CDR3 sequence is CASSRFMTGAPTEAFF. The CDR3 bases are TGTGCCAGCAGCCGGTTCATGACAGGGGCGCCCACTGAAGCTTTCTTT.

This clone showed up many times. The CDR3 nucleotides read TGTGCCAGCAGTGAACAGGGGCAGGTAGGGGAGACCCAGTACTTC. Translating it yields CASSEQGQVGETQYF. The V gene is TRBV2, the J gene TRBJ2-5; D may be TRBD1 (6 bases). Germline V gives CDR1 SNHLY, CDR2 FYNNEI. The CDR3 contains 15 residues. V was shortened by 2 bases and J by 5 bases, with 15 bases between the two germline ends. Filled out from reference TRBV2 and TRBJ2-5, the complete variable domain reads EPEVTQTPSHQVTQMGQEVILRCVPISNHLYFYWYRQILGQKVEFLVSFYNNEISEKSEIFDDQFSVERPDGSNFTLKIRSTKLEDSAMYFCASSEQGQVGETQYFGPGTRLLVL.

CDR3 coding DNA: TGTGCCACCCGGACAAACACAGATACGCAGTATTTT. Translation gives CATRTNTDTQYF. The chain employs TRBV6-2 or TRBV6-3 and TRBJ2-3, with a tentative D call TRBD1 (5 bases). Trimming took off 10 bases at V and 2 bases at J, with 10 bases between the two ends. This CDR3 has 12 amino acids. Per the germline V gene, CDR1 is MNHEY and CDR2 is SVGEGT.

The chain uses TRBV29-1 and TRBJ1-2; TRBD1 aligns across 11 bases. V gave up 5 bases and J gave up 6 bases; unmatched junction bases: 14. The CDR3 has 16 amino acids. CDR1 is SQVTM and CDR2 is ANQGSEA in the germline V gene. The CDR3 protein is CSVTGGSQGQGDGYTF. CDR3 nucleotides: TGCAGCGTTACTGGGGGAAGCCAGGGACAGGGGGATGGCTACACCTTC.

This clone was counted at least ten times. Written as DNA, the CDR3 is TGTGCCAGCAGTATCCTAGCGGGGTTCTACGAGCAGTACTTC. Amino acid sequence: CASSILAGFYEQYF. This rearrangement joins TRBV6-4 to TRBJ2-7, with 9 bases lining up with TRBD2. The CDR3 spans 14 residues. Germline lookup yields CDR1 MRHNA and CDR2 SNTAGT. V lost 5 bases to trimming and J lost 3 bases; unmatched junction nucleotides: 5.

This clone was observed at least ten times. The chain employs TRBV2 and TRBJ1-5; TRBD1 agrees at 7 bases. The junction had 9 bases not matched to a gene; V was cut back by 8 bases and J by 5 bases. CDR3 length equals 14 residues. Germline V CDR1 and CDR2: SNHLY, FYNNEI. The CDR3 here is CASGVQGDYQPQHF. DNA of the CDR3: TGTGCCAGCGGGGTGCAGGGGGACTATCAGCCCCAGCATTTT.

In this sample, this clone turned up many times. DNA for the CDR3: TGTGCCAGCAGTTTAATGGCGATTATTAGCGGCTATGGCTACACCTTC. Its protein is CASSLMAIISGYGYTF. The V call is TRBV28, the J call TRBJ1-2; D ambiguous. CDR3 size: 16 residues. Trimming took off 2 bases at V and 4 bases at J, with 17 bases between the two ends. Per the germline V gene, CDR1 is MDHEN and CDR2 is SYDVKM.

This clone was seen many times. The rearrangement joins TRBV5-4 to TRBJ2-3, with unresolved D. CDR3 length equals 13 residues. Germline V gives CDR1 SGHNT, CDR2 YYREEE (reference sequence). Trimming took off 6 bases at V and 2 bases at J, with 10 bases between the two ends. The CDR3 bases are TGTGCCAGCAAATCAGGTCTCACAGATACGCAGTATTTT. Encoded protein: CASKSGLTDTQYF.

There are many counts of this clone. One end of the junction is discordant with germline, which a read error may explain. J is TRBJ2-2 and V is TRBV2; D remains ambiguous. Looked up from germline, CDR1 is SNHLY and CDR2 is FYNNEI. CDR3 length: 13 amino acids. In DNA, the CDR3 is TGTGCCAGCAGGGAAGCCTACACCGGGGAGCTGTTTTTT. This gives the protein CASREAYTGELFF. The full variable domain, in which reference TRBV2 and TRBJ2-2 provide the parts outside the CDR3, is EPEVTQTPSHQVTQMGQEVILRCVPISNHLYFYWYRQILGQKVEFLVSFYNNEISEKSEIFDDQFSVERPDGSNFTLKIRSTKLEDSAMYFCASREAYTGELFFGEGSRLTVL.

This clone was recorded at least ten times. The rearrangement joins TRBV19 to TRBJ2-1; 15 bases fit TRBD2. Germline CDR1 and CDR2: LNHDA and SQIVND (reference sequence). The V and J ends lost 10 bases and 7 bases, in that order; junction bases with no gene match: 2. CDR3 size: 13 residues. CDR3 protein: CATGLAGGNEQFF. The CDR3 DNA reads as TGTGCCACGGGACTAGCGGGAGGAAATGAGCAGTTCTTC.

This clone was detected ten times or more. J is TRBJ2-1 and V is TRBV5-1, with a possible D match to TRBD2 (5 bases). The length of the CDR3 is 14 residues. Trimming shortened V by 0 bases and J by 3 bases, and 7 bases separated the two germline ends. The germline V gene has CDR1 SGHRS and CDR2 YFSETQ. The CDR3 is CASSLGTLYNEQFF. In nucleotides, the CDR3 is TGCGCCAGCAGCTTGGGGACTCTCTACAATGAGCAGTTCTTC.

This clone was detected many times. This chain's CDR3 is CASSLGLGLTDTQYF. The CDR3 nucleotides are TGTGCCAGCAGCTTGGGCTTGGGTTTAACAGATACGCAGTATTTT. The genes are TRBV7-9 and TRBJ2-3; D gene unclear. Germline CDR1 SEHNR, CDR2 FQNEAQ (reference sequence). Trimming stripped 3 bases from V and 3 bases from J, with 13 bases between. The CDR3 is 15 residues long.

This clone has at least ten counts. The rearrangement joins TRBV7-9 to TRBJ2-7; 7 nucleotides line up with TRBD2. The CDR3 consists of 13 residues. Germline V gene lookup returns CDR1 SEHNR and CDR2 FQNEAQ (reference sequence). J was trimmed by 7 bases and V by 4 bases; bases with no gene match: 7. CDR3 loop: CASSYGGLGEQYF. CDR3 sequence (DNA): TGTGCCAGCAGCTACGGGGGGTTGGGTGAGCAGTACTTC.

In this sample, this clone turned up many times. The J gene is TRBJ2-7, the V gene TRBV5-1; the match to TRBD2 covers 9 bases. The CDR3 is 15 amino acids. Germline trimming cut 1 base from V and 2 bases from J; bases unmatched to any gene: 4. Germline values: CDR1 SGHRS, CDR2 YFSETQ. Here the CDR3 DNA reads TGCGCCAGCAGCTTGTCGGCTAGCGGGACCTACGAGCAGTACTTC. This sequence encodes CASSLSASGTYEQYF. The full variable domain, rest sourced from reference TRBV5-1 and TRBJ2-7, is KAGVTQTPRYLIKTRGQQVTLSCSPISGHRSVSWYQQTPGQGLQFLFEYFSETQRNKGNFPGRFSGRQFSNSRSEMNVSTLELGDSALYLCASSLSASGTYEQYFGPGTRLTVT.

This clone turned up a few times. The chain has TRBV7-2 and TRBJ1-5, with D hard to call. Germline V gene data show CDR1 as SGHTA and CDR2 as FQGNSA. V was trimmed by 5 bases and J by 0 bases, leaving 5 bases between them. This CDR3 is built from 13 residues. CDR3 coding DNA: TGTGCCAGCAGCCAGAATAGCAATCAGCCCCAGCATTTT. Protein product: CASSQNSNQPQHF.

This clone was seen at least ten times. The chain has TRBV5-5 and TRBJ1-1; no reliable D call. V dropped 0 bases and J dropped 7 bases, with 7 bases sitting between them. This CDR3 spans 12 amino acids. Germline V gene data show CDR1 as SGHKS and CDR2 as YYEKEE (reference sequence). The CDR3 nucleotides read TGTGCCAGCAGCTTGGCAGCGCTTGAAGCTTTCTTT. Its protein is CASSLAALEAFF. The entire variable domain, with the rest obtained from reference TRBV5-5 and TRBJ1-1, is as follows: DAGVTQSPTHLIKTRGQQVTLRCSPISGHKSVSWYQQVLGQGPQFIFQYYEKEERGRGNFPDRFSARQFPNYSSELNVNALLLGDSALYLCASSLAALEAFFGQGTRLTVV.

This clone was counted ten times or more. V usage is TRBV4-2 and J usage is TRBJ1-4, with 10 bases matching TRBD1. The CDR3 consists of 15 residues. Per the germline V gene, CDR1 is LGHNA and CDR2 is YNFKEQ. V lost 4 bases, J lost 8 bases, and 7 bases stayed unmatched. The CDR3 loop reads CASSLTGTGAEKLFF. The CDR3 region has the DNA TGTGCCAGCAGCCTTACCGGGACAGGGGCGGAAAAACTGTTTTTT.